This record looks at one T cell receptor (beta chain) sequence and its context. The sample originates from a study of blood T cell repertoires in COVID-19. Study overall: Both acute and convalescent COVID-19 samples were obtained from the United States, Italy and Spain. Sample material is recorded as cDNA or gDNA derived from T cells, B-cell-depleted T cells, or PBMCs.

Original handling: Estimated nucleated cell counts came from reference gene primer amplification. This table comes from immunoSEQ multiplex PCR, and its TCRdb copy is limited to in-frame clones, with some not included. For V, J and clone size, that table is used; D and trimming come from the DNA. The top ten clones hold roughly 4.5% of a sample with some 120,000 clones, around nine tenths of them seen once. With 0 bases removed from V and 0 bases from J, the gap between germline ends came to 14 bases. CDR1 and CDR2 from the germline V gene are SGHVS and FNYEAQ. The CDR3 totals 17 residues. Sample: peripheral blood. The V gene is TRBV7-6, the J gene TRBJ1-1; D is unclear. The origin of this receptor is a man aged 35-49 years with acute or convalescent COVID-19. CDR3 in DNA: TGTGCCAGCAGCTTAGCGGCGGGCTGGGGATTGAACACTGAAGCTTTCTTT. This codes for CASSLAAGWGLNTEAFF.